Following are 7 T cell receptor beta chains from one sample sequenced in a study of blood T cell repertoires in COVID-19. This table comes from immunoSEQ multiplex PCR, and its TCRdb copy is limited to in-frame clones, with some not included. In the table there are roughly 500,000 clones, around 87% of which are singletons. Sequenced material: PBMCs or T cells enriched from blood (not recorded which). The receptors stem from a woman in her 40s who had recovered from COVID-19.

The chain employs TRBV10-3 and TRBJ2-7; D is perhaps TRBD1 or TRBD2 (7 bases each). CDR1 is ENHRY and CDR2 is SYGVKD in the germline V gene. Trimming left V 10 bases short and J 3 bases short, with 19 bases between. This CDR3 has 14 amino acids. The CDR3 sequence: CATNDREGDYEQYF. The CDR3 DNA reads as TGTGCCACCAATGACAGGGAGGGAGACTACGAGCAGTACTTC.

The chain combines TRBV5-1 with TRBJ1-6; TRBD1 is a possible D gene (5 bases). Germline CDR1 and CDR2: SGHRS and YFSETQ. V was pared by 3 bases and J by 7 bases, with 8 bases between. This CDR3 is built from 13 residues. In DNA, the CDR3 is TGCGCCAGCAGCTGGGGGGGAAATTCACCCCTCCACTTT. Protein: CASSWGGNSPLHF.

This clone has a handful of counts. This CDR3 is CASSQTGTGLNQPQHF. The CDR3, as DNA: TGTGCCAGCAGTCAAACCGGGACAGGGCTCAATCAGCCCCAGCATTTT. This rearrangement joins TRBV7-9 to TRBJ1-5, with 9 bases aligning to TRBD1. J was trimmed by 3 bases and V by 6 bases; bases with no gene match: 9. The CDR3 sequence is 16 residues long. Germline loops: CDR1 SEHNR, CDR2 FQNEAQ (reference sequence).

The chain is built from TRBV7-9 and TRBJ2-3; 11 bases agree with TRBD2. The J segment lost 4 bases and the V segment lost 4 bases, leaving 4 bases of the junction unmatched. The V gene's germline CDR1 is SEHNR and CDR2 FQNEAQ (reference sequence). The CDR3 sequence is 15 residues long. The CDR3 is CASSSSGRRADTQYF. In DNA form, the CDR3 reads TGTGCCAGCAGCTCTAGCGGGAGGAGAGCAGATACGCAGTATTTT.

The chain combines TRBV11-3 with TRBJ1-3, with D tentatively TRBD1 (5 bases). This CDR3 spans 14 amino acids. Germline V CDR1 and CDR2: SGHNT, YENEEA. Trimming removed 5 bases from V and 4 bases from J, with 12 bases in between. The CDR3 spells CASSPQGLGNTIYF. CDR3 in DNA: TGTGCCAGCAGCCCCCAGGGTCTCGGAAACACCATATATTTT.

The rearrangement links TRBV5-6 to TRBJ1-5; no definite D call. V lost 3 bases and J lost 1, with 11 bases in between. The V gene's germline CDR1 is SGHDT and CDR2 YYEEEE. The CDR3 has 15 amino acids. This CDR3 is CASSWGGVSNQPQHF. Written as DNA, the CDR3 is TGTGCCAGCAGCTGGGGAGGCGTAAGCAATCAGCCCCAGCATTTT.

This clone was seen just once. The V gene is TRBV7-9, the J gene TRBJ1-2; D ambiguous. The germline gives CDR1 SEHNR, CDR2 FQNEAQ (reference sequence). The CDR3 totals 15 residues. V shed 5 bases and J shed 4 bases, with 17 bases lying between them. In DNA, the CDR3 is TGTGCCAGCAGCCCTAGCGGGGTTACCAGCTATGGCTACACCTTC. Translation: CASSPSGVTSYGYTF.